This T cell receptor (beta chain) is from a study of technical replicates of blood from a few donors. V was clipped by 6 bases and J by 0 bases, with 12 bases between them. Germline V gives CDR1 SGHVS, CDR2 FNYEAQ. This CDR3 spans 15 amino acids. TCRdb's copy holds only in-frame clones and misses some; the assay was immunoSEQ multiplex PCR. Seen here are around 50,000 clones, around 96% observed once, and the top ten hold about 0.37%. The sample was T cells isolated from PBMCs. The receptor was isolated from a human donor in good health. The rearrangement joins TRBV7-6 to TRBJ1-3; D is ambiguous. CDR3 in DNA: TGTGCCAGCAGTCTCCTGACTGGCTCTGGAAACACCATATATTTT. Its protein is CASSLLTGSGNTIYF.